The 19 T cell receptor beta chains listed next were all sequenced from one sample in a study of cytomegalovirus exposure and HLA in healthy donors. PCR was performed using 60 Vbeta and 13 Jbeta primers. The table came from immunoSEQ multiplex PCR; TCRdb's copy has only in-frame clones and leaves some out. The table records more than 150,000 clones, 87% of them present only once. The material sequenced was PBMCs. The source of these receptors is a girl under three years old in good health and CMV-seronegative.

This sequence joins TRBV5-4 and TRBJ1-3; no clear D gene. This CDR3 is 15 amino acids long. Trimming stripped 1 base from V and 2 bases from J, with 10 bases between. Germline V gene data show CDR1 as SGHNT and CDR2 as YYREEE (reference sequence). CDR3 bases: TGTGCCAGCAGCTTGTGGCAAGTACCTGGAAACACCATATATTTT. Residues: CASSLWQVPGNTIYF.

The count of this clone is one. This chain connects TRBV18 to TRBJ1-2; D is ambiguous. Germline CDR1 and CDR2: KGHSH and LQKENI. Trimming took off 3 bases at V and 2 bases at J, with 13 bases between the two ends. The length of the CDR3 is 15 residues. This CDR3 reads CASSPPQARNYGYTF. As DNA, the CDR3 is TGTGCCAGCTCACCGCCCCAGGCGAGAAACTATGGCTACACCTTC.

For the CDR3, the DNA is TGTGCCAGCAGTTCGACCGACAGGGGAAATGGCTACACCTTC. Its protein is CASSSTDRGNGYTF. The gene calls are TRBV6-5 and TRBJ1-2, with 8 nucleotides matching TRBD1. V lost 4 bases, J lost 6 bases, and 7 bases stayed unmatched. Looked up from germline, CDR1 is MNHEY and CDR2 is SVGAGI. The CDR3 is 14 residues long.

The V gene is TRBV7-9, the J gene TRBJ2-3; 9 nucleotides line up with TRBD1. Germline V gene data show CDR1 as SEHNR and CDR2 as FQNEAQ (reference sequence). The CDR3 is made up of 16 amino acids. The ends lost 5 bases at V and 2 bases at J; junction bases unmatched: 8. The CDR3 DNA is TGTGCCAGCAGCCGAAACAGGGGGCAACCCACAGATACGCAGTATTTT. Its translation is CASSRNRGQPTDTQYF.

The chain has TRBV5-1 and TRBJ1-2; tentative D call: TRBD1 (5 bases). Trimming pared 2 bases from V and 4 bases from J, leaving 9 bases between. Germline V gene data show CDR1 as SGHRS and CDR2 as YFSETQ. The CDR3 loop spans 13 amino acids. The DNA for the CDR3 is TGCGCCAGCAGCTTTGACAGTCCCTATGGCTACACCTTC. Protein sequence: CASSFDSPYGYTF.

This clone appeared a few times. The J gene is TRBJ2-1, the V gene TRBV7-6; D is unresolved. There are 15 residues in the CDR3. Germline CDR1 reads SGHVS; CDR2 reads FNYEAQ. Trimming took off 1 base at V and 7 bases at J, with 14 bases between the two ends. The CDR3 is CASSLDNPERNEQFF. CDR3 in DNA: TGTGCCAGCAGCTTAGATAACCCAGAGCGTAATGAGCAGTTCTTC.

CDR3 nucleotide sequence: TGTGCCAGCAGTGGGACTAGCGGGTGGCGTTTGCAGTACTTC. It translates to CASSGTSGWRLQYF. The chain is built from TRBV6-5 and TRBJ2-7; 12 positions match TRBD2. Per the germline V gene, CDR1 is MNHEY and CDR2 is SVGAGI. V lost 5 bases, J lost 9 bases, and 8 bases stayed unmatched. The CDR3 length is 14 residues.

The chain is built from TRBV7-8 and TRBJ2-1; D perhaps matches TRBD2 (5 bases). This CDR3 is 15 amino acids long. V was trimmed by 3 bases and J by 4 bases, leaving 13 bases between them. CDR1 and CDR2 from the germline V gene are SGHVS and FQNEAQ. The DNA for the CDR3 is TGTGCCAGCAGCTTTAGGGAGACTCTGTACAATGAGCAGTTCTTC. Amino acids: CASSFRETLYNEQFF.

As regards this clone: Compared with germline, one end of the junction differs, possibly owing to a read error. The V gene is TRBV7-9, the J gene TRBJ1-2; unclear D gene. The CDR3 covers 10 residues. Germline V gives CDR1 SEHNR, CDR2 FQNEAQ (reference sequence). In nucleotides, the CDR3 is TGTTCCAGCAGCTCGGGAGGCTACACCTTC. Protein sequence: CSSSSGGYTF.

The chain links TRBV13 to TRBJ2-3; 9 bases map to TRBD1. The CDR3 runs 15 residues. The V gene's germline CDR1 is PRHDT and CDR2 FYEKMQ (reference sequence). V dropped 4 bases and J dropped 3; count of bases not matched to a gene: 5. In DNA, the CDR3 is TGTGCCAGCAGCTCCCCCGGGACAGGGACAGATACGCAGTATTTT. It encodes CASSSPGTGTDTQYF. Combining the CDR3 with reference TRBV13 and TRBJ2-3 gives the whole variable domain AAGVIQSPRHLIKEKRETATLKCYPIPRHDTVYWYQQGPGQDPQFLISFYEKMQSDKGSIPDRFSAQQFSDYHSELNMSSLELGDSALYFCASSSPGTGTDTQYFGPGTRLTVL.

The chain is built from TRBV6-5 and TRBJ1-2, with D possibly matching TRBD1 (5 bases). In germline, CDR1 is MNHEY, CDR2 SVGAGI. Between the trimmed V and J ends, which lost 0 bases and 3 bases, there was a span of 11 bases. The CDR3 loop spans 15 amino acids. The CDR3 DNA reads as TGTGCCAGCAGTTACTCGAACAAAGGGGACTATGGCTACACCTTC. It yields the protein CASSYSNKGDYGYTF.

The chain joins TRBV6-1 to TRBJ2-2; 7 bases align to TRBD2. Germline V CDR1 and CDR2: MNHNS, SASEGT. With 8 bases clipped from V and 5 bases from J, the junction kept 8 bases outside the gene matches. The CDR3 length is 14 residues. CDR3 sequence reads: CASFGGLRTGELFF. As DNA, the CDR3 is TGTGCCAGCTTTGGGGGACTAAGAACCGGGGAGCTGTTTTTT.

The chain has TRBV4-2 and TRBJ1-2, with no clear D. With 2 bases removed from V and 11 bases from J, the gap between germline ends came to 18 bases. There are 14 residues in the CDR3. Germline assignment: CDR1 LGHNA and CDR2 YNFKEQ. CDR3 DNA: TGTGCCAGCAGCCAATTGGGTTTAGAAGCGCGGTACACCTTC. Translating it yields CASSQLGLEARYTF.

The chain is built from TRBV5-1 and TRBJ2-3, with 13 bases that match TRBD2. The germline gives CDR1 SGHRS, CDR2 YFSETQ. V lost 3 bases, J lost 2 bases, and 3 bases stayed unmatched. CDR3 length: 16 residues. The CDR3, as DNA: TGCGCCAGCAGCTGGACTAGCGGGGGCCCCACAGATACGCAGTATTTT. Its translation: CASSWTSGGPTDTQYF.

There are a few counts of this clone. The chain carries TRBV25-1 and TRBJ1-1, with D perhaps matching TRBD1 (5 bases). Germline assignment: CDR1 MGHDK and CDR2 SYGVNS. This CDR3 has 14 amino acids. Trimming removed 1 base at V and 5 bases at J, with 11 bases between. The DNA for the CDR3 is TGTGCCAGCAGTGAATCGGGGGAGAGGACTGAAGCTTTCTTT. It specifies CASSESGERTEAFF. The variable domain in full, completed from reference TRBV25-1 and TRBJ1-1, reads EADIYQTPRYLVIGTGKKITLECSQTMGHDKMYWYQQDPGMELHLIHYSYGVNSTEKGDLSSESTVSRIRTEHFPLTLESARPSHTSQYLCASSESGERTEAFFGQGTRLTVV.

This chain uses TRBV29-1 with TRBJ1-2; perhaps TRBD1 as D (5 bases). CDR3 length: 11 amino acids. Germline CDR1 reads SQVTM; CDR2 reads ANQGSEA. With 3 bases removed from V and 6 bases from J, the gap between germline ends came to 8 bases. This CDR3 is CSVDSGDGYTF. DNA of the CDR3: TGCAGCGTTGATTCGGGGGATGGCTACACCTTC.

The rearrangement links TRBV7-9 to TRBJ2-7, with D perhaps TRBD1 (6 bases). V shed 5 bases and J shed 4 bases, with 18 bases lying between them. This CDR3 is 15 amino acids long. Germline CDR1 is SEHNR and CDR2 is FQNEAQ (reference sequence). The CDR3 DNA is TGTGCCAGCAGCGGATGGCAGGGGAGAGGGTACGAGCAGTACTTC. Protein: CASSGWQGRGYEQYF.

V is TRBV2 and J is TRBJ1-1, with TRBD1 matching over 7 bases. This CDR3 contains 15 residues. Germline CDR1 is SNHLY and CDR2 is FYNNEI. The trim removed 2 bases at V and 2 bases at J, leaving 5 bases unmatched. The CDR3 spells CASSEQGTANTEAFF. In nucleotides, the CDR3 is TGTGCCAGCAGTGAACAGGGGACAGCCAACACTGAAGCTTTCTTT.

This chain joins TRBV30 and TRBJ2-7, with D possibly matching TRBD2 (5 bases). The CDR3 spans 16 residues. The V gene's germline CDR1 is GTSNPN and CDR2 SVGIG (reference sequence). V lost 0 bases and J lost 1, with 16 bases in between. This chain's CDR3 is CAWSVSRGKDSYEQYF. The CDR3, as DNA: TGTGCCTGGAGTGTTTCACGGGGAAAGGATTCCTACGAGCAGTACTTC.